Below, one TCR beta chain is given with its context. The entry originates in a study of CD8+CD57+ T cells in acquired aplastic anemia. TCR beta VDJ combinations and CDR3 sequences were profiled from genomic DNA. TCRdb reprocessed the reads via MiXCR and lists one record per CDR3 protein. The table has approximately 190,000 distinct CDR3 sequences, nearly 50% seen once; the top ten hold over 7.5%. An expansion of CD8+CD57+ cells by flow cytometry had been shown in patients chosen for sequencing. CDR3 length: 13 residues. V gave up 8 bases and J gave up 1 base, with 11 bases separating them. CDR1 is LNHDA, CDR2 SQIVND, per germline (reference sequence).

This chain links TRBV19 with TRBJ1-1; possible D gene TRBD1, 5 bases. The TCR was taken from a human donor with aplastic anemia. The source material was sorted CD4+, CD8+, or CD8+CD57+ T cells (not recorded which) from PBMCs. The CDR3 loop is CASRRGRNTEAFF. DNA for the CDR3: TGTGCCAGTCGGCGGGGGAGGAACACTGAAGCTTTCTTT.